Sequencing of this TCR beta chain was carried out in a study of T cell changes during pregnancy in multiple sclerosis (dated by TCRdb to between 2019 and 2020). Background on the whole study: Changes in the T cell repertoire over the course of pregnancy were examined in this study in women with multiple sclerosis.

Notes on this clone: Its antigen is currently not known. Nothing much larger sits one base from this clone, and base qualities are not available.

Library creation used the immunoSEQ multiplex PCR assay. This immuneACCESS table, as held by TCRdb, lists in-frame sequences with V and J called but not all clones. Of the missing ones, under half trace to an unresolved V gene in checked studies; the others have no known cause. This sample gives approximately 98,000 clones in total; around 90% of them show up just once. Of the sample, approximately 2.4% falls within the top ten clones. The material was peripheral blood, obtained after pregnancy. This receptor was identified in a female donor in good health, enrolled as a control in a pregnancy study.

The CDR3 reads CAAKRGGYNEQFF. Here is the DNA: TGTGCCGCAAAACGGGGGGGCTACAATGAGCAGTTCTTC. The V and J genes are TRBV27 and TRBJ2-1; 8 central nucleotides agree with TRBD2. V trim: 11 bases; J trim: 3 bases; unmatched bases: 6. The germline V gene (reference sequence) supplies CDR1 MNHEY and CDR2 SMNVEV. The CDR3 has 13 amino acids, counting the end cysteine and phenylalanine. Here the CDR3 DNA is all that survives: 39 bases in frame from base 1.